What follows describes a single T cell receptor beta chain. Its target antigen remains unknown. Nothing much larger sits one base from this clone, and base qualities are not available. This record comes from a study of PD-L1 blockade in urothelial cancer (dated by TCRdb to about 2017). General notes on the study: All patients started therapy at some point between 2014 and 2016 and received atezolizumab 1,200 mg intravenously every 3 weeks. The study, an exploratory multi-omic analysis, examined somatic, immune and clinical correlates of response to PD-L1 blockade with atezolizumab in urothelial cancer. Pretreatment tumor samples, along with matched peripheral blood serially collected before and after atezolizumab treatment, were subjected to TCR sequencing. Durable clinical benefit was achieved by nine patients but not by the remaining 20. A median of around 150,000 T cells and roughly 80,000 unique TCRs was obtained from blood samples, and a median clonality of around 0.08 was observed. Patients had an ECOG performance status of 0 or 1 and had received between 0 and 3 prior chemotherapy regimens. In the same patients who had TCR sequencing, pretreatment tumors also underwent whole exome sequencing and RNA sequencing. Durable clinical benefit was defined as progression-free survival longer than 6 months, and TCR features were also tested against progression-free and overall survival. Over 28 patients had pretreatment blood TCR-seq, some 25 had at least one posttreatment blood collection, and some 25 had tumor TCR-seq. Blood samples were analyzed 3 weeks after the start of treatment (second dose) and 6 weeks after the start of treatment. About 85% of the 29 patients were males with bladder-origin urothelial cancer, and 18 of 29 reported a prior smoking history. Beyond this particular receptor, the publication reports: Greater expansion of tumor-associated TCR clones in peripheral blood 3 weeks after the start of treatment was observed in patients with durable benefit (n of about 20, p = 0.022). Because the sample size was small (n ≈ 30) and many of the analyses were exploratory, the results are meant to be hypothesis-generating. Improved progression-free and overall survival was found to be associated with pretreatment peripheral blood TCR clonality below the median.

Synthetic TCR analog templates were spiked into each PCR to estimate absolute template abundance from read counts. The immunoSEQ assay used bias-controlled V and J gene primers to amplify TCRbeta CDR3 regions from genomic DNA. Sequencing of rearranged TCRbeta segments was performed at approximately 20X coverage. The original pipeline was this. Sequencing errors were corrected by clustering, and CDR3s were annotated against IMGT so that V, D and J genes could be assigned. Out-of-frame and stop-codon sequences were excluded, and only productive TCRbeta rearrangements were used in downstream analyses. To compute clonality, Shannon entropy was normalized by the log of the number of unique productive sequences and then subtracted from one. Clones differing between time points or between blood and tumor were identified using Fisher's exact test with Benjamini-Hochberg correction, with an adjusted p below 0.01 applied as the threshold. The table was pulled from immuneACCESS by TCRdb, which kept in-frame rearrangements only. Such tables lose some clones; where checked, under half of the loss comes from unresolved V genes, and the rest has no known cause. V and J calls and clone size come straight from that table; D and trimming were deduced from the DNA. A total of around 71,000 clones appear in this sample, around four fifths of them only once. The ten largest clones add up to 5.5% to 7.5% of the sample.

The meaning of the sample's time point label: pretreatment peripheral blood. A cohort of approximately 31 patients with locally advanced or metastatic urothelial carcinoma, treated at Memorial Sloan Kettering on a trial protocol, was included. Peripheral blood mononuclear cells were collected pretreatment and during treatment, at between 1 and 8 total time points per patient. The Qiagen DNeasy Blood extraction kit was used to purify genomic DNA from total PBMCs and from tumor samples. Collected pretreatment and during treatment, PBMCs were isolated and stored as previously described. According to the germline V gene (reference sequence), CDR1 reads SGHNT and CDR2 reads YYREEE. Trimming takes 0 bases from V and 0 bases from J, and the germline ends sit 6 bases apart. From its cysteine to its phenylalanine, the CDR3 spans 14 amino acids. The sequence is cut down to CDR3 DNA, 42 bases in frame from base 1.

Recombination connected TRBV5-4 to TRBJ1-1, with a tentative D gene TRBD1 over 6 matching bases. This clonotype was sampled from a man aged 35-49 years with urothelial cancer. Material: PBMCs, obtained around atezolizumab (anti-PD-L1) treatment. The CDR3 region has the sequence CASSLDRVNTEAFF. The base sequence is TGTGCCAGCAGCTTGGACAGGGTGAACACTGAAGCTTTCTTT.